This T cell receptor beta chain stems from a study of cytomegalovirus exposure and HLA in healthy donors. General observations from the study: Rarity held for most TCR sequences, but there were some public TCRs that occurred in many donors. Associated with cytomegalovirus, according to the listing, were around 170 TCR beta chains.

Clones were sequenced by immunoSEQ multiplex PCR, and TCRdb holds only the in-frame ones, with some missing. This repertoire shows roughly 150,000 clones, 70% to 90% found once; its top ten account for about 3.5%. From germline, CDR1 is MNHEY and CDR2 SVGAGI. After removal of 6 bases from V and 8 bases from J, the junction contained 6 bases not matched to a gene. This CDR3 region has 12 residues. To note about this clone: The antigen is not known.

Specimen: PBMCs. This TCR was sampled from a woman under 30 in good health and CMV-seropositive. The chain has TRBV6-5 and TRBJ1-2; 7 nucleotides align to TRBD1. The CDR3 here is CASSRDSRGYTF. The CDR3, as DNA: TGTGCCAGCAGCCGGGACAGTAGGGGCTACACCTTC.